These 20 T cell receptor beta chains share one sample of origin, sequenced in a study of human versus mouse CDR3 diversity and MHC coevolution. Sequencing used immunoSEQ multiplex PCR; TCRdb keeps in-frame clones, though not all of them. The sample lists 86,000 or so clones, 90% to 95% occurring once. Sequences were obtained from naive CD4+ T cells from blood. Subset: CD45RO-negative CD62L-positive naive CD4 T cells. These receptors originate from a person between 25 and 75 years old in good health.

The chain combines TRBV19 with TRBJ2-5; TRBD2 matches 13 bases. V lost 7 bases to trimming and J lost 10 bases; unmatched junction nucleotides: 12. The CDR3 is made up of 15 amino acids. Germline V CDR1 and CDR2: LNHDA, SQIVND (reference sequence). For the CDR3, the DNA is TGTGCCAGTACCGCAATTCCGGGACTAGCGGGGCGCCAGTACTTC. Protein sequence: CASTAIPGLAGRQYF. Together with reference TRBV19 and TRBJ2-5, the CDR3 gives the full variable domain: DGGITQSPKYLFRKEGQNVTLSCEQNLNHDAMYWYRQDPGQGLRLIYYSQIVNDFQKGDIAEGYSVSREKKESFPLTVTSAQKNPTAFYLCASTAIPGLAGRQYFGPGTRLLVL.

The chain combines TRBV7-3 with TRBJ2-6; D is possibly TRBD1 (6 bases). The V end lost 4 bases, the J end lost 5 bases, and 12 bases lay between the germline ends. Germline lookup yields CDR1 SGHTA and CDR2 FQGTGA. CDR3 length equals 15 residues. CDR3 residues: CASSSVRDRANVLTF. The DNA for the CDR3 is TGTGCCAGCAGCTCAGTCCGGGACAGGGCCAACGTCCTGACTTTC. The whole variable domain, remainder taken from reference TRBV7-3 and TRBJ2-6, is GAGVSQTPSNKVTEKGKYVELRCDPISGHTALYWYRQSLGQGPEFLIYFQGTGAADDSGLPNDRFFAVRPEGSVSTLKIQRTERGDSAVYLCASSSVRDRANVLTFGAGSRLTVL.

This clone was observed a few times. CDR3 nucleotide sequence: TGCGCCAGCAGCCAAATAGGGACAGATAATGAAAAACTGTTTTTT. Residues: CASSQIGTDNEKLFF. The chain links TRBV4-3 to TRBJ1-4; the match to TRBD1 covers 7 bases. The CDR3 runs to 15 residues. The V gene's germline CDR1 is LGHNA and CDR2 YSLEER. Germline trimming cut 2 bases from V and 4 bases from J; bases unmatched to any gene: 4.

This sequence joins TRBV9 and TRBJ2-7; 8 bases line up with TRBD2. There are 15 residues in the CDR3. V lost 4 bases to trimming and J lost 2 bases; unmatched junction nucleotides: 8. CDR1 and CDR2 from the germline V gene are SGDLS and YYNGEE. This CDR3 reads CASSLGLVTAYEQYF. CDR3 sequence (DNA): TGTGCCAGCAGCTTGGGACTAGTGACCGCCTACGAGCAGTACTTC.

The V and J genes are TRBV5-1 and TRBJ1-1; D is perhaps TRBD1 (6 bases). V was clipped by 4 bases and J by 2 bases, with 18 bases between them. This CDR3 is built from 16 residues. Germline loops: CDR1 SGHRS, CDR2 YFSETQ. CDR3: CASSENAGTLNTEAFF. CDR3 DNA: TGCGCCAGCAGCGAGAACGCCGGGACACTTAACACTGAAGCTTTCTTT. The full variable domain, rest sourced from reference TRBV5-1 and TRBJ1-1, is KAGVTQTPRYLIKTRGQQVTLSCSPISGHRSVSWYQQTPGQGLQFLFEYFSETQRNKGNFPGRFSGRQFSNSRSEMNVSTLELGDSALYLCASSENAGTLNTEAFFGQGTRLTVV.

The chain carries TRBV19 and TRBJ2-3; no firm D call. CDR1 is LNHDA and CDR2 is SQIVND in the germline V gene (reference sequence). The CDR3 loop spans 13 amino acids. The ends were cut back, 7 bases at V and 0 bases at J, with 8 bases in the middle. The CDR3 nucleotides read TGTGCCAGTAAAGCGCTTAGCACAGATACGCAGTATTTT. Its protein is CASKALSTDTQYF. Full variable domain (outside the CDR3, taken from reference TRBV19 and TRBJ2-3): DGGITQSPKYLFRKEGQNVTLSCEQNLNHDAMYWYRQDPGQGLRLIYYSQIVNDFQKGDIAEGYSVSREKKESFPLTVTSAQKNPTAFYLCASKALSTDTQYFGPGTRLTVL.

V is TRBV7-2 and J is TRBJ2-5; 9 bases are a match to TRBD1. Germline assignment: CDR1 SGHTA and CDR2 FQGNSA. The CDR3 spans 17 residues. Trimming at V came to 5 bases and at J to 11 bases, leaving 21 bases not matched to a gene. CDR3 region: CASSRQGQGTGFREQYF. The DNA of the CDR3 is TGTGCCAGCAGCCGTCAAGGGCAGGGGACAGGGTTTCGTGAGCAGTACTTC.

This rearrangement joins TRBV12-5 to TRBJ2-1, with 9 nucleotides matching TRBD1. V gave up 6 bases and J gave up 6 bases; unmatched junction bases: 12. Germline V gene data show CDR1 as LGHNT and CDR2 as FRNRAP. CDR3 length equals 16 residues. The CDR3 loop is CASGPPGQGIVNEQFF. Here the CDR3 DNA reads TGTGCTAGTGGACCCCCGGGACAGGGAATAGTCAATGAGCAGTTCTTC.

The chain links TRBV7-3 to TRBJ1-2; 7 bases fit TRBD1. V dropped 2 bases and J dropped 4; count of bases not matched to a gene: 1. This CDR3 is 13 amino acids long. Germline values: CDR1 SGHTA, CDR2 FQGTGA. The CDR3 sequence: CASSLDRAYGYTF. CDR3 nucleotides: TGTGCCAGCAGCTTAGACAGGGCCTATGGCTACACCTTC.

The chain combines TRBV18 with TRBJ2-2; 9 nucleotides match TRBD1. The CDR3 sequence is 14 residues long. J gave up 6 bases and V 2 bases, and 1 base lay outside the gene matches. Germline lookup yields CDR1 KGHSH and CDR2 LQKENI. The CDR3 DNA follows: TGTGCCAGCTCACCAGGGACAGGGCCCGGGGAGCTGTTTTTT. Translating it yields CASSPGTGPGELFF.

The chain links TRBV28 to TRBJ2-5; 8 bases agree with TRBD2. Trimming at V came to 6 bases and at J to 7 bases, leaving 7 bases not matched to a gene. Germline-derived CDR1 and CDR2 are MDHEN and SYDVKM. The CDR3 has 13 residues. CDR3 region: CASSPGLAGTQYF. CDR3 bases: TGTGCCAGCAGCCCCGGGCTAGCGGGGACCCAGTACTTC.

The J gene is TRBJ2-1, the V gene TRBV7-2, with TRBD2 matching 8 bases. The J segment lost 0 bases and the V segment lost 0 bases, leaving 10 bases of the junction unmatched. Germline assignment: CDR1 SGHTA and CDR2 FQGNSA. The CDR3 loop spans 19 amino acids. The CDR3 sequence: CASSLAPGSGTSSYNEQFF. CDR3 in DNA: TGTGCCAGCAGCTTAGCGCCGGGTAGCGGGACGAGCTCCTACAATGAGCAGTTCTTC. Full variable domain (outside the CDR3, taken from reference TRBV7-2 and TRBJ2-1): GAGVSQSPSNKVTEKGKDVELRCDPISGHTALYWYRQSLGQGLEFLIYFQGNSAPDKSGLPSDRFSAERTGGSVSTLTIQRTQQEDSAVYLCASSLAPGSGTSSYNEQFFGPGTRLTVL.

The chain uses TRBV18 and TRBJ1-1; the D gene is possibly TRBD1 (6 bases). With 2 bases removed from V and 4 bases from J, the gap between germline ends came to 23 bases. Looked up from germline, CDR1 is KGHSH and CDR2 is LQKENI. The CDR3 is 18 residues long. In nucleotides, the CDR3 is TGTGCCAGCTCACCAAGGGACATTACATTAGCAGGTGGCACTGAAGCTTTCTTT. Amino acids: CASSPRDITLAGGTEAFF.

The chain recombines TRBV7-2 with TRBJ1-5, with 10 bases fitting TRBD1. CDR1 is SGHTA and CDR2 is FQGNSA in the germline V gene. V was pared by 1 base and J by 7 bases, with 7 bases of the junction left unmatched. The CDR3 contains 16 residues. The CDR3 sequence is CASSLDGTGARQPQHF. The CDR3 DNA is TGTGCCAGCAGCTTAGACGGGACAGGGGCCAGACAGCCCCAGCATTTT.

This clone came up once. This chain uses TRBV9 with TRBJ1-1; D is unclear. The CDR3 has 15 residues. Germline V gene data show CDR1 as SGDLS and CDR2 as YYNGEE. V was cut by 4 bases and J by 3 bases, with 16 bases left in between. The CDR3 here is CASSSRRGGYTEAFF. In nucleotides, the CDR3 is TGTGCCAGCAGCTCACGCCGGGGAGGGTACACTGAAGCTTTCTTT.

V and J are TRBV5-4 and TRBJ1-1; 9 bases fit TRBD1. In germline, CDR1 is SGHNT, CDR2 YYREEE (reference sequence). The CDR3 extends over 14 amino acids. V dropped 4 bases and J dropped 1; count of bases not matched to a gene: 2. The CDR3 nucleotides read TGTGCCAGCAGCCCGGGACAGGGGAACACTGAAGCTTTCTTT. Translating it yields CASSPGQGNTEAFF.

The CDR3 coding sequence is TGTGCCAGCAGCCCCGGACAGATCTACAATGAGCAGTTCTTC. Protein product: CASSPGQIYNEQFF. The chain combines TRBV7-3 with TRBJ2-1; TRBD1 is a possible D gene (6 bases). CDR1 SGHTA and CDR2 FQGTGA come from the germline V gene. This CDR3 contains 14 residues. V dropped 5 bases and J dropped 3 bases, with 11 bases sitting between them.

V is TRBV6-5 and J is TRBJ1-4; D uncertain. Germline V CDR1 and CDR2: MNHEY, SVGAGI. This CDR3 has 12 amino acids. Between the trimmed V and J ends, which lost 4 bases and 5 bases, there was a span of 5 bases. DNA of the CDR3: TGTGCCAGCAGTTCTAGGAATGAAAAACTGTTTTTT. This gives the protein CASSSRNEKLFF.

This sequence joins TRBV28 and TRBJ1-1; D is possibly TRBD1 (5 bases). The CDR3 sequence is 12 residues long. Per the germline V gene, CDR1 is MDHEN and CDR2 is SYDVKM. V was pared by 2 bases and J by 4 bases, with 5 bases between. CDR3 sequence reads: CASSLQGTEAFF. In DNA form, the CDR3 reads TGTGCCAGCAGTTTACAGGGCACTGAAGCTTTCTTT.

This clone was observed a handful of times. This chain joins TRBV6-1 and TRBJ2-7, with D possibly being TRBD1 (6 bases). V lost 7 bases to trimming and J lost 2 bases, with 15 bases between them. Germline V gene lookup returns CDR1 MNHNS and CDR2 SASEGT. This CDR3 has 14 residues. The chain's CDR3 is CASTRRQETYEQYF. The CDR3 region has the DNA TGTGCCAGCACCCGCCGACAGGAAACCTACGAGCAGTACTTC.